This T cell receptor beta chain was recovered during a study of T cell changes during pregnancy in multiple sclerosis. V was pared by 0 bases and J by 10 bases, with 7 bases of the junction left unmatched. Germline loops: CDR1 SQVTM, CDR2 ANQGSEA. This CDR3 contains 14 residues. Data came from immunoSEQ multiplex PCR; TCRdb stores just in-frame clones and leaves some out. The sample has about 110,000 clones; about 90% are singletons. The sample consisted of peripheral blood, taken after pregnancy. This receptor was identified in a female donor with multiple sclerosis, enrolled in a pregnancy study. The genes are TRBV29-1 and TRBJ2-2, with TRBD2 matching 8 bases. The CDR3 sequence is CSVEESGGGSELFF. The CDR3 DNA follows: TGCAGCGTTGAAGAAAGCGGGGGCGGTTCGGAGCTGTTTTTT.